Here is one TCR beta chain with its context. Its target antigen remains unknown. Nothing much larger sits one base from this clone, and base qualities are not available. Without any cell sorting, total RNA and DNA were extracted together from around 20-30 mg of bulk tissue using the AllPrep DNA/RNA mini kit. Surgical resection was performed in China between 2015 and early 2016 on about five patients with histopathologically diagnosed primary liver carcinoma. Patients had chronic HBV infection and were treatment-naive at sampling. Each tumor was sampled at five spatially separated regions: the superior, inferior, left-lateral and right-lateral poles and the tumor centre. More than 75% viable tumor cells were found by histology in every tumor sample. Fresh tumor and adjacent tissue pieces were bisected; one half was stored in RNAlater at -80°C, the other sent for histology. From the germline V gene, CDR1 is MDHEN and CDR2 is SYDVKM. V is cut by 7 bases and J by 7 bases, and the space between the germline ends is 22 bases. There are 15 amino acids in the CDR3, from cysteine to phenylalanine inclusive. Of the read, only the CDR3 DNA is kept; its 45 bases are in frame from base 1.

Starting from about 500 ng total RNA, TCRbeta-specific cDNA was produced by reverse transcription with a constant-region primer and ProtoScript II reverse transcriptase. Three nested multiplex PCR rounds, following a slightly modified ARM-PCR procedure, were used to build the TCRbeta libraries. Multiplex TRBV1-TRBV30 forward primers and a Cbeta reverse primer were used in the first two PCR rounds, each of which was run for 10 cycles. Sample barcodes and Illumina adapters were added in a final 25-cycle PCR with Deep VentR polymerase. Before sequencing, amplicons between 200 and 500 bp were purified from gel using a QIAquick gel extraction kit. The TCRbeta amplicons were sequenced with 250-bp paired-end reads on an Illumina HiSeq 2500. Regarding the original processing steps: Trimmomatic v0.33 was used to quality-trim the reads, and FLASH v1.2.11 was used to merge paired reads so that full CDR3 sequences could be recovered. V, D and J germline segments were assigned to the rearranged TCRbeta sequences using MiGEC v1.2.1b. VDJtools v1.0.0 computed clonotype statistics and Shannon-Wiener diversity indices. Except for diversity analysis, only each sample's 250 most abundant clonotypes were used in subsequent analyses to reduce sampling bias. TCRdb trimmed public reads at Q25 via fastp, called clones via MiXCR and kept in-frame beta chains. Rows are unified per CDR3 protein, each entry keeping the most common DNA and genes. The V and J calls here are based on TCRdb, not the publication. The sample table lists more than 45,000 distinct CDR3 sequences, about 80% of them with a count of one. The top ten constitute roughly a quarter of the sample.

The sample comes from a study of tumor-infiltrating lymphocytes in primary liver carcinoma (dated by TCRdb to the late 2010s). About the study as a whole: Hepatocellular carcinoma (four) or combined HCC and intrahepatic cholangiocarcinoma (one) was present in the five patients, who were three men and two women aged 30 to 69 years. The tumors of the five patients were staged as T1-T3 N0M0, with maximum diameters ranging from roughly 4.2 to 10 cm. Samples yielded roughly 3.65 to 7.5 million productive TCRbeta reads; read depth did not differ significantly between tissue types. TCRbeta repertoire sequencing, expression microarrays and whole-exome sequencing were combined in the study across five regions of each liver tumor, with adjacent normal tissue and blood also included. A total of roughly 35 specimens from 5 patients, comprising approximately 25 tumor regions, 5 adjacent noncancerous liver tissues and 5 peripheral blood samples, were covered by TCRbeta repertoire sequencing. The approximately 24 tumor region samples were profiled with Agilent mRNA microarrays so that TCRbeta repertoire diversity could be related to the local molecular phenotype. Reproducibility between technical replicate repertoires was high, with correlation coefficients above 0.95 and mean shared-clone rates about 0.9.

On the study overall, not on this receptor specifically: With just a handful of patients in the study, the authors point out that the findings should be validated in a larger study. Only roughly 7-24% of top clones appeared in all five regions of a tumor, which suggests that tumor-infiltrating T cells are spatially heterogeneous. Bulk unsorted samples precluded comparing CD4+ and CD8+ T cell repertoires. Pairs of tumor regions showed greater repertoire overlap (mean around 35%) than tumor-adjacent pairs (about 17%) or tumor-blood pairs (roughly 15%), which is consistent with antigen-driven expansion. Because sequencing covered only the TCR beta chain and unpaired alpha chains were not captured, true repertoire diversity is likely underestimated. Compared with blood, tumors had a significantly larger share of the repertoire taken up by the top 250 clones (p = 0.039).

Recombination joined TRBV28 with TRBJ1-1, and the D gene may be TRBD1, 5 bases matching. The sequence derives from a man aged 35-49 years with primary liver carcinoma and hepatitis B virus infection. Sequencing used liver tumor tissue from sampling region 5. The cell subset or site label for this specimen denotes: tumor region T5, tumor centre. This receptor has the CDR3 CASIPSPDMDVEAFF. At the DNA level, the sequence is TGTGCCAGCATCCCCTCACCGGACATGGACGTTGAAGCTTTCTTT.